Sequencing of this T cell receptor beta chain was carried out in a study of blood T cell repertoires in COVID-19. The wider study: Acute and convalescent COVID-19 specimens originated in the United States, Italy and Spain. T cells, B-cell-depleted T cells, or PBMCs provided the cDNA or gDNA that served as material.

Authors' data handling: The authors estimated nucleated cell counts from reference gene primer amplification. Using immunoSEQ multiplex PCR, the repertoire was profiled, and TCRdb retains in-frame clones only, with some absent. That table gives V, J and clone size, and the DNA gave D and trimming. The table records around 70,000 clones, about 82% of them present only once. Germline V gene sequence: CDR1 SGHTA, CDR2 FQGNSA. V gave up 0 bases and J gave up 6 bases, with 12 bases separating them. This CDR3 is 14 amino acids long. The sample was peripheral blood. The sequence was obtained from a woman aged 55 to 70 with acute or convalescent COVID-19. V usage is TRBV7-2 and J usage is TRBJ2-7; weak D call: TRBD1 (6 bases). The CDR3 nucleotides read TGTGCCAGCAGCTTAGCTGGGGGCAGCGGCGAGCAGTACTTC. It is translated as CASSLAGGSGEQYF.